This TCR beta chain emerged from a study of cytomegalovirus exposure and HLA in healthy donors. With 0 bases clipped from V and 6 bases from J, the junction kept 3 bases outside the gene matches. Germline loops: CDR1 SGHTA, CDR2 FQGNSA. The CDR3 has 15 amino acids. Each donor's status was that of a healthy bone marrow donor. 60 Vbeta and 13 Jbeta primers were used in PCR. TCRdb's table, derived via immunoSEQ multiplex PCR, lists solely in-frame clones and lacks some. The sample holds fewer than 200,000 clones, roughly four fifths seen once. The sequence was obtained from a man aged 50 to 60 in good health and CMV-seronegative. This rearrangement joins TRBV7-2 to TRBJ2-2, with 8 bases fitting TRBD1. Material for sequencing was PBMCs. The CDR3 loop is CASSLALQGAGELFF. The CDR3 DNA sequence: TGTGCCAGCAGCTTAGCGCTACAGGGGGCCGGGGAGCTGTTTTTT. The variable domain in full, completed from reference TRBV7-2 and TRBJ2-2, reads GAGVSQSPSNKVTEKGKDVELRCDPISGHTALYWYRQSLGQGLEFLIYFQGNSAPDKSGLPSDRFSAERTGGSVSTLTIQRTQQEDSAVYLCASSLALQGAGELFFGEGSRLTVL.